This T cell receptor (beta chain) was identified in a study of OX40 agonist ivuxolimab in advanced cancers. Study-level points and caveats: Circulating CD4+ and CD8+ T cells showed clonal expansion by week 6 at 0.1 to 3.0 mg/kg.

As concerns this clone: The antigen remains unidentified.

The data were produced by immunoSEQ multiplex PCR, yet TCRdb's version contains in-frame clones alone and is incomplete. The table lists over 100,000 clones, 75% to 90% of them singletons, with 0.55% in the top ten. This CDR3 spans 12 amino acids. V was clipped by 6 bases and J by 5 bases, with 11 bases between them. Germline-derived CDR1 and CDR2 are SGHKS and YYEKEE (reference sequence). This sample comprised CD4+ or CD8+ T cells sorted from blood, obtained in a trial of the OX40 agonist ivuxolimab. The chain joins TRBV5-5 to TRBJ1-1; D might be TRBD1 (6 bases). The TCR originated in an adult with an advanced solid tumor such as melanoma, head and neck, liver or kidney cancer. The CDR3 loop is CASMQGFTEAFF. CDR3 nucleotide sequence: TGTGCCAGCATGCAGGGGTTTACTGAAGCTTTCTTT.